The 14 T cell receptor beta chains presented below share a single source sample, sequenced in a study of blood T cell repertoires in COVID-19. The table came from immunoSEQ multiplex PCR; TCRdb's copy has only in-frame clones and leaves some out. This table has fewer than 300,000 clones, around 90% appearing once. The sequenced sample was peripheral blood. These receptors all come from a man aged 18 to 35 with active or convalescent COVID-19.

This chain uses TRBV27 with TRBJ1-6; D unresolved. Germline CDR1 MNHEY, CDR2 SMNVEV (reference sequence). V was pared by 7 bases and J by 4 bases, with 14 bases between. This CDR3 contains 15 residues. The CDR3 spells CASKIGDLYNSPLHF. As DNA, the CDR3 is TGTGCCAGCAAAATAGGAGACTTATATAATTCACCCCTCCACTTT.

The chain uses TRBV5-6 and TRBJ2-3, with 7 bases that match TRBD1. Germline loops: CDR1 SGHDT, CDR2 YYEEEE. The CDR3 is made up of 16 amino acids. Unmatched junction bases numbered 7, after V lost 2 bases and J lost 1 base. The CDR3 reads CASSLPTGRRTDTQYF. The DNA for the CDR3 is TGTGCCAGCAGCTTACCGACAGGGCGACGCACAGATACGCAGTATTTT.

J is TRBJ2-7 and V is TRBV2; 12 nucleotides agree with TRBD2. This CDR3 spans 13 amino acids. The ends lost 7 bases at V and 10 bases at J; junction bases unmatched: 8. Per the germline V gene, CDR1 is SNHLY and CDR2 is FYNNEI. The CDR3: CASTDRLAGDQYF. Here the CDR3 DNA reads TGTGCCAGCACCGATCGACTAGCGGGGGATCAGTACTTC.

The gene calls are TRBV5-5 and TRBJ2-6; 9 bases fit TRBD1. Germline trimming cut 4 bases from V and 2 bases from J; bases unmatched to any gene: 1. The CDR3 is made up of 15 amino acids. Germline-derived CDR1 and CDR2 are SGHKS and YYEKEE (reference sequence). CDR3 in DNA: TGTGCCAGCAGCAGGACAGGGGCTGGGGCCAACGTCCTGACTTTC. Translation: CASSRTGAGANVLTF.

V and J are TRBV2 and TRBJ1-5; D gene uncertain. The CDR3 sequence is 13 residues long. Germline assignment: CDR1 SNHLY and CDR2 FYNNEI. Trimming removed 6 bases from V and 6 bases from J, with 12 bases in between. In DNA form, the CDR3 reads TGTGCCAGCAGGACGGAGCTCTCTCAGCCCCAGCATTTT. Translating it yields CASRTELSQPQHF.

The V and J genes are TRBV7-8 and TRBJ1-2; D possibly corresponds to TRBD1 (5 bases). The CDR3 has 15 residues. Germline V gives CDR1 SGHVS, CDR2 FQNEAQ. Trimming left V 5 bases short and J 3 bases short, with 16 bases between. CDR3 sequence reads: CASSPRGGSDYGYTF. The CDR3 coding sequence is TGTGCCAGCAGCCCCCGGGGGGGGAGTGACTATGGCTACACCTTC.

V gene TRBV7-2 combines with J gene TRBJ2-1, with a tentative D call TRBD2 (6 bases). Trimming pared 5 bases from V and 8 bases from J, leaving 19 bases between. Germline CDR1 SGHTA, CDR2 FQGNSA. The CDR3 spans 15 residues. The CDR3 bases are TGTGCCAGCAGCCCACGTCGGGACTCCGTCTATGAGCAGTTCTTC. Amino acid sequence: CASSPRRDSVYEQFF.

The chain has TRBV7-9 and TRBJ2-1, with D maybe TRBD1 (6 bases). The CDR3 consists of 11 residues. Per the germline V gene, CDR1 is SEHNR and CDR2 is FQNEAQ (reference sequence). The V gene lost 6 bases and the J gene lost 9 bases, with 9 bases spanning the gap. The CDR3 bases are TGTGCCAGCAGGGGGGCCGGTGAGCAGTTCTTC. Its protein product is CASRGAGEQFF.

The V call is TRBV9, the J call TRBJ2-2, with 7 bases fitting TRBD1. V dropped 3 bases and J dropped 6; count of bases not matched to a gene: 11. There are 16 residues in the CDR3. Germline loops: CDR1 SGDLS, CDR2 YYNGEE. The CDR3 bases are TGTGCCAGCAGCGACGAATCCAGGGGGATCGCCGGGGAGCTGTTTTTT. Translated: CASSDESRGIAGELFF. Looking up the rest from reference TRBV9 and TRBJ2-2 gives the full variable domain: DSGVTQTPKHLITATGQRVTLRCSPRSGDLSVYWYQQSLDQGLQFLIQYYNGEERAKGNILERFSAQQFPDLHSELNLSSLELGDSALYFCASSDESRGIAGELFFGEGSRLTVL.

This clone showed up just once. This CDR3 is CASSWTSTDTQYF. The CDR3 DNA follows: TGTGCCAGCAGCTGGACTAGCACAGATACGCAGTATTTT. The genes are TRBV5-6 and TRBJ2-3; TRBD2 might be the D (5 bases). This CDR3 has 13 residues. CDR1 and CDR2 (germline): SGHDT, YYEEEE. Trimming removed 3 bases from V and 0 bases from J, with 5 bases in between.

The chain employs TRBV28 and TRBJ2-3; tentatively, D is TRBD2 (5 bases). Trimming left V 6 bases short and J 1 base short, with 11 bases between. The CDR3 sequence is 14 residues long. The germline CDR1 and CDR2 sequences are MDHEN and SYDVKM. The CDR3 here is CASRAAGGTDTQYF. CDR3 nucleotides: TGTGCCAGCAGGGCCGCCGGGGGCACAGATACGCAGTATTTT.

The chain carries TRBV5-1 and TRBJ2-2, with 8 positions matching TRBD2. Germline V CDR1 and CDR2: SGHRS, YFSETQ. This CDR3 comprises 17 residues. V lost 4 bases to trimming and J lost 0 bases; unmatched junction nucleotides: 8. The CDR3 DNA follows: TGCGCCAGCAGCCCCCGGACTAGCAGGGCGAACACCGGGGAGCTGTTTTTT. Protein: CASSPRTSRANTGELFF.

The chain is built from TRBV7-2 and TRBJ1-5, with a weak D call TRBD1 (5 bases). Germline-derived CDR1 and CDR2 are SGHTA and FQGNSA. There are 14 residues in the CDR3. V lost 3 bases, J lost 7 bases, and 13 bases lay in between. CDR3 bases: TGTGCCAGCAGCTTGGGGGGTGGAAAACAGCCCCAGCATTTT. Its translation is CASSLGGGKQPQHF.

V is TRBV4-1 and J is TRBJ1-5; 8 bases are shared with TRBD1. Per the germline V gene, CDR1 is MGHRA and CDR2 is YSYEKL. V was pared by 3 bases and J by 2 bases, with 9 bases of the junction left unmatched. The CDR3 is 17 amino acids. The CDR3 region is CASSHPDTTGGNQPQHF. CDR3 DNA sequence: TGCGCCAGCAGCCATCCAGATACGACAGGGGGCAATCAGCCCCAGCATTTT.